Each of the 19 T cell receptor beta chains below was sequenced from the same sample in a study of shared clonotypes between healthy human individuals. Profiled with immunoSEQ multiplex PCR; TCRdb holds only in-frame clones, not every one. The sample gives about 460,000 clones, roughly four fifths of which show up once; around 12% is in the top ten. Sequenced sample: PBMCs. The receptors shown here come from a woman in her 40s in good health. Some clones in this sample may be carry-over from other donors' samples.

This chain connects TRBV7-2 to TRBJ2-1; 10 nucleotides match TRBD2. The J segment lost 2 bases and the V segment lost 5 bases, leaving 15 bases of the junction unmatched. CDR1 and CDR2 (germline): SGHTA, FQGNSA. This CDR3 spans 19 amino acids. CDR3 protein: CASSLQAGGIPGPYNEQFF. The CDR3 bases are TGTGCCAGCAGCCTCCAAGCGGGAGGGATCCCCGGCCCCTACAATGAGCAGTTCTTC.

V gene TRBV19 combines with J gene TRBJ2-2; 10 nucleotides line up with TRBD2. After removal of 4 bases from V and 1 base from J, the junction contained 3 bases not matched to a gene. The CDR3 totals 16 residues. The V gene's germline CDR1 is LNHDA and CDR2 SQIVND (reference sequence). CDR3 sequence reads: CASSTRLAGNTGELFF. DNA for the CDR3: TGTGCCAGTAGTACACGACTAGCGGGGAACACCGGGGAGCTGTTTTTT.

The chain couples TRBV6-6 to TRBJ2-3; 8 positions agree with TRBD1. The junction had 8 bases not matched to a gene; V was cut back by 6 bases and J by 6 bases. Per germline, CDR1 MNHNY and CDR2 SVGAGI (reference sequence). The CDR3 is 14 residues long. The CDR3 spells CASSLGQGKDTQYF. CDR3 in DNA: TGTGCCAGCAGCCTCGGACAGGGCAAGGATACGCAGTATTTT.

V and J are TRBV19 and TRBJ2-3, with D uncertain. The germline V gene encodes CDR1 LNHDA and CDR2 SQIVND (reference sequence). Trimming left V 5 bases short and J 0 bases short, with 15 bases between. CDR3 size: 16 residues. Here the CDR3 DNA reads TGTGCCAGTAGTTCCCGGGCCGCCACTAGCACAGATACGCAGTATTTT. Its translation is CASSSRAATSTDTQYF.

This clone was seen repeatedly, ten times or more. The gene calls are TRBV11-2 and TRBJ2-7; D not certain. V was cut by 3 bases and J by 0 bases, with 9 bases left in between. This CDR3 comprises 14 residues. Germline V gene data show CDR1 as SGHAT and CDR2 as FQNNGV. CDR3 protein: CASSFVRSSYEQYF. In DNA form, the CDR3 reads TGTGCCAGCAGCTTCGTAAGAAGCTCCTACGAGCAGTACTTC.

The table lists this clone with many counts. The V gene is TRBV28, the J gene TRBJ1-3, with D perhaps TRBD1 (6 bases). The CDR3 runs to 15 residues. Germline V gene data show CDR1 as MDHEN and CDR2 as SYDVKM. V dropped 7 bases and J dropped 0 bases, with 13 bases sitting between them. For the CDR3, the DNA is TGTGCCAGCATTGGTGGGGGCTTCTCTGGAAACACCATATATTTT. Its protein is CASIGGGFSGNTIYF.

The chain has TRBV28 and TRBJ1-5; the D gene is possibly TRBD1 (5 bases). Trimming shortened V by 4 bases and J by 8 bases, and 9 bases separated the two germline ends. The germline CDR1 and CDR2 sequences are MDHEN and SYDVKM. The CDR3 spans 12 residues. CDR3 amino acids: CASSSPGKPQHF. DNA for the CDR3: TGTGCCAGCAGTTCACCAGGGAAGCCCCAGCATTTT. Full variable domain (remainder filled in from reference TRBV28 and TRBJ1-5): DVKVTQSSRYLVKRTGEKVFLECVQDMDHENMFWYRQDPGLGLRLIYFSYDVKMKEKGDIPEGYSVSREKKERFSLILESASTNQTSMYLCASSSPGKPQHFGDGTRLSIL.

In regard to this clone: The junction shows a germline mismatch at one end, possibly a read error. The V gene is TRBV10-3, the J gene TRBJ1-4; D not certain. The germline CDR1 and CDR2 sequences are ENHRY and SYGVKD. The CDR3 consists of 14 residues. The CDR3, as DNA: TGTGCCATCGGTGAGGGCCTGGCTAATGAAAAACTGTTTTTT. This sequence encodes CAIGEGLANEKLFF.

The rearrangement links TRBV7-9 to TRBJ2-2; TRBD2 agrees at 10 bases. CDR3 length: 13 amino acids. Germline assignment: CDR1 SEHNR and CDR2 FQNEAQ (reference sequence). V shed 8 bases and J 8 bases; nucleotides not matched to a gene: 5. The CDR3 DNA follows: TGTGCCAGCGTAGCGGGAGGCATGGGGGAGCTGTTTTTT. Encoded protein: CASVAGGMGELFF.

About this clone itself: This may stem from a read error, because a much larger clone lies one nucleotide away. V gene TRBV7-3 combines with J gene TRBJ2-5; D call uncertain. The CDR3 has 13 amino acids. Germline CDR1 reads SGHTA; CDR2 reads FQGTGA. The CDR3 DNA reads TGTGCCGGCAGCTTTACGTGGGGAGAGACCCAGTACTTC. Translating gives CAGSFTWGETQYF.

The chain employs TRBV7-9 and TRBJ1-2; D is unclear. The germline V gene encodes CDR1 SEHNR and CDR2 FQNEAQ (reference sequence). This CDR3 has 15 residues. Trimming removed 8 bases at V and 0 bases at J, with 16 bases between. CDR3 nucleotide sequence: TGTGCCAGCTACGCTGATGGAGGAACTAACTATGGCTACACCTTC. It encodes CASYADGGTNYGYTF.

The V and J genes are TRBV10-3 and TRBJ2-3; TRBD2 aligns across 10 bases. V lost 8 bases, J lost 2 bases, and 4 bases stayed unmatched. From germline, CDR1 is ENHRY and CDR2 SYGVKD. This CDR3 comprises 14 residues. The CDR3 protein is CAIRSGGDTDTQYF. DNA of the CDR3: TGTGCCATCCGAAGCGGGGGGGACACAGATACGCAGTATTTT.

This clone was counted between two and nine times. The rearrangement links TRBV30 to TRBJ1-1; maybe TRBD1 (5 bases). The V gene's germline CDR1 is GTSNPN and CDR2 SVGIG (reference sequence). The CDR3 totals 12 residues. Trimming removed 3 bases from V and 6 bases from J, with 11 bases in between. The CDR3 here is CAWSAGRAEAFF. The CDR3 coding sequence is TGTGCCTGGAGCGCAGGGAGGGCTGAAGCTTTCTTT.

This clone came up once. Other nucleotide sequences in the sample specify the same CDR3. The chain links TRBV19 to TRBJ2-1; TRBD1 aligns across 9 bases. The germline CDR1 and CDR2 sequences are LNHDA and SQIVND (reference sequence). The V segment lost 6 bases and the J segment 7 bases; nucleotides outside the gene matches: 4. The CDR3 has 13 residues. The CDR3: CASRDRGSNEQFF. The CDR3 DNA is TGTGCCAGTAGGGACAGGGGTTCGAATGAGCAGTTCTTC.

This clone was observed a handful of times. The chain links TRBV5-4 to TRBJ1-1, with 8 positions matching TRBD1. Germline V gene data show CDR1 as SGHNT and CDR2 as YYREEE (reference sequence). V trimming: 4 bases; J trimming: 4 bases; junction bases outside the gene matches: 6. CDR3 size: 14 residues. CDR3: CASSVYTGGTEAFF. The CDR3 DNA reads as TGTGCCAGCAGCGTCTACACAGGGGGCACTGAAGCTTTCTTT.

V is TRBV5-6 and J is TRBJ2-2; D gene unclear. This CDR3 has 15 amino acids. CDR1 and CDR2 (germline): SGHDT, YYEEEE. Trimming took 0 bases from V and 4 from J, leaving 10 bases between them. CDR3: CASSLANTVTGELFF. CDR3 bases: TGTGCCAGCAGCTTGGCCAATACTGTCACCGGGGAGCTGTTTTTT.

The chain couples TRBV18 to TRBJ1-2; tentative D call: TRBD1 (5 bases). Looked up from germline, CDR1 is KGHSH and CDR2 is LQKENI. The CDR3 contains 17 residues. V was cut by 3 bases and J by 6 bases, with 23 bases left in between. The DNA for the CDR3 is TGTGCCAGCTCACCGACGGCCGGGACCTATAGCAGGCATGGCTACACCTTC. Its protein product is CASSPTAGTYSRHGYTF.

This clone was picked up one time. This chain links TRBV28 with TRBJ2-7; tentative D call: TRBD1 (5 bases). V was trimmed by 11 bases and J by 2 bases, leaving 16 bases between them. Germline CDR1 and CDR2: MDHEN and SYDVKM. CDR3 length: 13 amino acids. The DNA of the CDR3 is TGTGCCCTAGTCGGTAGGGGAACCTACGAGCAGTACTTC. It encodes CALVGRGTYEQYF.

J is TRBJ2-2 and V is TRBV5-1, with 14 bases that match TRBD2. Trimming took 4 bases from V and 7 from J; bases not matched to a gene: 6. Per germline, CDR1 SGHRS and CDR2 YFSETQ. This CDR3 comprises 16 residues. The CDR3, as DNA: TGCGCCAGCAGCCCGGGACTAGCGGGAGCTCGCGGGGAGCTGTTTTTT. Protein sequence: CASSPGLAGARGELFF.